The 5 T cell receptor beta chains given below trace back to one sample, sequenced in a study of PD-1 blockade in classical Hodgkin lymphoma. Brentuximab vedotin exposure varied among the patients, all of whom had relapsed after autologous stem cell transplantation. The assay was immunoSEQ multiplex PCR, and TCRdb's table has in-frame clones only and misses some. The table has 95,000 to 100,000 clones, 75% to 90% seen once; the top ten hold around 6.6%. The material sequenced was peripheral blood mononuclear cells (PBMCs), taken before the second cycle of nivolumab. The source of these receptors is a human donor with classical Hodgkin lymphoma.

This clone was detected only once. This sequence joins TRBV7-9 and TRBJ2-7; unclear D gene. Trimming removed 4 bases from V and 2 bases from J, with 9 bases in between. The germline CDR1 and CDR2 sequences are SEHNR and FQNEAQ (reference sequence). The CDR3 has 13 amino acids. The CDR3 bases are TGTGCCAGCAGCTCAGGTTTGGCCTACGAGCAGTACTTC. Protein: CASSSGLAYEQYF. Drawing the rest from reference TRBV7-9 and TRBJ2-7, the complete variable domain is DTGVSQNPRHKITKRGQNVTFRCDPISEHNRLYWYRQTLGQGPEFLTYFQNEAQLEKSRLLSDRFSAERPKGSFSTLEIQRTEQGDSAMYLCASSSGLAYEQYFGPGTRLTVT.

This chain links TRBV2 with TRBJ2-2; D may be TRBD1 or TRBD2 (5 bases each). V shed 6 bases and J shed 0 bases, with 14 bases lying between them. CDR3 length: 16 residues. Germline CDR1 and CDR2: SNHLY and FYNNEI. Here the CDR3 reads CASRGGTASNTGELFF. The DNA for the CDR3 is TGTGCCAGCAGAGGTGGGACCGCATCGAACACCGGGGAGCTGTTTTTT. The whole variable domain, filled in from reference TRBV2 and TRBJ2-2, reads EPEVTQTPSHQVTQMGQEVILRCVPISNHLYFYWYRQILGQKVEFLVSFYNNEISEKSEIFDDQFSVERPDGSNFTLKIRSTKLEDSAMYFCASRGGTASNTGELFFGEGSRLTVL.

This chain uses TRBV4-3 with TRBJ2-6; the D gene is possibly TRBD1 (5 bases). The CDR3 runs 16 residues. Looked up from germline, CDR1 is LGHNA and CDR2 is YSLEER. V was trimmed by 1 base and J by 2 bases, leaving 9 bases between them. CDR3 nucleotides: TGCGCCAGCAGCCAAGCAGGGCAGGCTGGGGCCAACGTCCTGACTTTC. Translated: CASSQAGQAGANVLTF.

This chain joins TRBV6-5 and TRBJ2-7, with D possibly matching TRBD1 (7 bases). Trimming shortened V by 2 bases and J by 3 bases, and 11 bases separated the two germline ends. The germline gives CDR1 MNHEY, CDR2 SVGAGI. There are 14 residues in the CDR3. Written as DNA, the CDR3 is TGTGCCAGCAGTTACAGGGGGGACAGCTACGAGCAGTACTTC. It is translated as CASSYRGDSYEQYF.

This chain joins TRBV18 and TRBJ2-7; no reliable D call. Trimming cost V 8 bases and J 2 bases, with 7 bases left between them. Germline lookup yields CDR1 KGHSH and CDR2 LQKENI. This CDR3 has 11 amino acids. CDR3 bases: TGTGCCAGCGCCCGAACCTACGAGCAGTACTTC. Translated, it gives CASARTYEQYF.